This TCR beta chain is from a study of blood T cell repertoires in COVID-19. Whole-study context: The United States, Italy and Spain supplied acute and convalescent COVID-19 samples.

Clones were sequenced by immunoSEQ multiplex PCR, and TCRdb holds only the in-frame ones, with some missing. Among fewer than 50,000 clones listed, around 79% were seen once. This receptor was identified in a human donor in a cohort sampled during active COVID-19. Sequenced: peripheral blood.

CDR3 DNA sequence: TGTGCCAGCAGCTTCGGCGGGAGTAAAGGCACAGATACGCAGTATTTT. Translating gives CASSFGGSKGTDTQYF. The chain recombines TRBV5-5 with TRBJ2-3, with TRBD2 identical over 7 bases. The V and J ends lost 2 bases and 1 base, in that order; junction bases with no gene match: 7. Germline assignment: CDR1 SGHKS and CDR2 YYEKEE (reference sequence). The CDR3 extends over 16 amino acids. Filled out from reference TRBV5-5 and TRBJ2-3, the complete variable domain reads DAGVTQSPTHLIKTRGQQVTLRCSPISGHKSVSWYQQVLGQGPQFIFQYYEKEERGRGNFPDRFSARQFPNYSSELNVNALLLGDSALYLCASSFGGSKGTDTQYFGPGTRLTVL.